This is a list of T cell receptor beta chains from one sample in a study of cytomegalovirus exposure and HLA in healthy donors. Here immunoSEQ multiplex PCR was the method, and the copy in TCRdb shows in-frame clones only, minus some. The sample shows 70,000 to 95,000 clones, around 80% of them seen only once. What was sequenced was PBMCs. These receptors all stem from a man aged 18 to 30 in good health and CMV-seronegative. The CDR3 runs from the conserved cysteine through the conserved F or W. D genes are given only for firm matches. Size values are once, few and many counts, or a class for expanded clones, and some rows have none.

>few|TRBJ1-2|TRBV15|.
CATSRPDSPRYGYTF
TGTGCCACCAGCAGACCGGACAGTCCTCGCTATGGCTACACCTTC
>few|TRBJ1-2|TRBV27|.
CASSYDRNLVDGYTF
TGTGCCAGCAGTTACGACAGGAACCTTGTGGATGGCTACACCTTC
>.|TRBJ1-2|TRBV5-1|TRBD1
CASSLAPPQGGTYGYTF
TGCGCCAGCAGCTTGGCCCCGCCACAGGGGGGAACCTATGGCTACACCTTC
>once|TRBJ1-1|TRBV5-1|TRBD1
CASSQVSGGGMEAFF
TGCGCCAGCAGCCAAGTTTCAGGGGGAGGAATGGAAGCTTTCTTT
>.|TRBJ1-6|TRBV4-1|TRBD1
CASSQPDEGGRSPLHF
TGCGCCAGCAGCCAACCCGATGAAGGGGGCAGATCACCCCTCCACTTT
>.|TRBJ1-2|TRBV7-8|.
CASSLDKGGYTF
TGTGCCAGCAGCTTAGATAAGGGGGGCTACACCTTC
>.|TRBJ2-7|TRBV5-1|TRBD2
CASSLDPSGGFRYEQYF
TGCGCCAGCAGCTTGGACCCTAGCGGGGGGTTTAGGTACGAGCAGTACTTC
>once|TRBJ2-1|TRBV25-1|TRBD2
CASSRGLANEQFF
TGTGCCAGCAGTAGAGGACTAGCGAATGAGCAGTTCTTC
>once|TRBJ1-1|TRBV4-1|.
CASSQGLEGIPSEAFF
TGCGCCAGCAGCCAAGGCCTCGAGGGAATACCCTCTGAAGCTTTCTTT
>.|TRBJ1-1|TRBV7-3|.
CASTPGGLSTEAFF
TGTGCCAGCACCCCAGGTGGGTTAAGCACTGAAGCTTTCTTT
>few|TRBJ1-6|TRBV2|TRBD1
CASSDRGRKDNSPLHF
TGTGCCAGCAGTGACAGGGGGCGGAAGGATAATTCACCCCTCCACTTT
>.|TRBJ2-7|TRBV5-4|.
CASSLAGTSSYEQYF
TGTGCCAGCAGCTTGGCAGGCACGAGCTCCTACGAGCAGTACTTC
>few|TRBJ1-4|TRBV6-5|TRBD1
CASRPTGGGEEKLFF
TGTGCCAGCAGACCCACAGGGGGCGGAGAAGAAAAACTGTTTTTT
>once|TRBJ1-1|TRBV18|.
CASSSADFLGGAFF
TGTGCCAGCTCCTCTGCCGATTTTTTAGGAGGAGCTTTCTTT
>.|TRBJ2-2|TRBV27|.
CASRSTGTGELFF
TGTGCCAGCAGGTCTACAGGGACCGGGGAGCTGTTTTTT
>.|TRBJ1-5|TRBV19|TRBD1
CASSWDRLENNQPQHF
TGTGCCAGTAGCTGGGACAGGTTGGAAAACAATCAGCCCCAGCATTTT
>.|TRBJ2-3|TRBV19|TRBD2
CASSISGGRTDTQYF
TGTGCCAGTAGTATCAGCGGGGGCCGCACAGATACGCAGTATTTT
>.|TRBJ2-7|TRBV29-1|TRBD1
CSVEVSRDRDEQYF
TGCAGCGTTGAAGTTTCCCGGGACAGGGACGAGCAGTACTTC
>once|TRBJ1-5|TRBV18|.
CASSPGGPQPQHF
TGTGCCAGCTCACCGGGAGGGCCCCAGCCCCAGCATTTT
>.|TRBJ2-7|TRBV6-5|TRBD1
CASSSIPGQGTDEQYF
TGTGCCAGCAGTTCAATCCCGGGACAGGGAACCGACGAGCAGTACTTC
>.|TRBJ2-5|TRBV12-5|TRBD2
CASALTGGKGETQYF
TGTGCTAGTGCCCTGACGGGAGGGAAGGGGGAGACCCAGTACTTC
>.|TRBJ1-2|TRBV28|.
CASSQAGVHYGYTF
TGTGCCAGCAGCCAGGCAGGGGTACACTATGGCTACACCTTC
>.|TRBJ1-6|TRBV15|.
CATSQGRAYNSPLHF
TGTGCCACCAGTCAGGGCCGCGCCTACAATTCACCCCTCCACTTT
>.|TRBJ1-5|TRBV6-5|TRBD1
CASSSRRTGTNQPQHF
TGTGCCAGCAGTTCGCGCCGGACAGGGACTAATCAGCCCCAGCATTTT
>few|TRBJ1-4|TRBV6-4|.
CASSVRAGEKLFF
TGTGCCAGCAGTGTCAGGGCAGGAGAAAAACTGTTTTTT
>.|TRBJ2-7|TRBV9|TRBD1
CASSSRDSGQYF
TGTGCCAGCAGCTCCCGGGACAGCGGACAGTACTTC
>once|TRBJ1-2|TRBV30|TRBD1
CAWSLSGRGLGYGYTF
TGTGCCTGGAGCCTTTCCGGCAGGGGGCTTGGCTATGGCTACACCTTC
>.|TRBJ1-5|TRBV15|TRBD1
CATSGGTGGYSNQPQHF
TGTGCCACCAGCGGCGGGACAGGGGGCTATAGCAATCAGCCCCAGCATTTT
>.|TRBJ1-4|TRBV19|.
CASSIGQGNEKLFF
TGTGCCAGTAGTATTGGCCAGGGAAATGAAAAACTGTTTTTT
>once|TRBJ1-5|TRBV6-1|.
CASMRFGNQPQHF
TGTGCCAGCATGAGATTCGGGAATCAGCCCCAGCATTTT
>.|TRBJ2-1|TRBV7-9|.
CASSLVGVDEQFF
TGTGCCAGCAGCTTAGTAGGGGTTGATGAGCAGTTCTTC
>.|TRBJ1-6|TRBV4-1|.
CASSQDWAGNSPLHF
TGCGCCAGCAGCCAAGATTGGGCGGGTAATTCACCCCTCCACTTT
>.|TRBJ2-3|TRBV29-1|TRBD1
CSIRDRVTDTQYF
TGCAGCATCCGGGACAGGGTCACAGATACGCAGTATTTT
>few|TRBJ2-7|TRBV6-5|TRBD2
CASSPNDGGAYEQYF
TGTGCCAGCAGCCCTAACGACGGGGGGGCCTACGAGCAGTACTTC
>.|TRBJ2-7|TRBV28|TRBD2
CASSFQRDPYEQYF
TGTGCCAGCAGTTTCCAGCGGGATCCCTACGAGCAGTACTTC
>.|TRBJ2-5|TRBV14|TRBD2
CASSLILAGVETQYF
TGTGCCAGCAGCCTGATACTAGCGGGGGTAGAGACCCAGTACTTC
>.|TRBJ1-6|TRBV7-5|.
CARSPGTGDSPLHF
TGTGCCAGAAGTCCCGGGACAGGAGATTCACCCCTCCACTTT
>.|TRBJ1-5|TRBV5-5|TRBD1
CASSFSGQGVNQPQHF
TGTGCCAGCAGCTTCTCGGGACAGGGCGTCAATCAGCCCCAGCATTTT
>.|TRBJ1-6|TRBV6-4|.
CASSDGWDTNSPLHF
TGTGCCAGCAGTGACGGTTGGGACACTAATTCACCCCTCCACTTT
>.|TRBJ2-7|TRBV18|TRBD2
CASSPMELGLAGEGEQYF
TGTGCCAGCTCACCGATGGAATTGGGACTAGCGGGGGAAGGCGAGCAGTACTTC
>.|TRBJ2-1|TRBV27|TRBD2
CASSHLAGGLNEQFF
TGTGCCAGCAGCCATCTAGCGGGGGGCCTCAATGAGCAGTTCTTC
>.|TRBJ1-2|TRBV6-1|TRBD1
CASSEGFGQGDGYTF
TGTGCCAGCAGTGAGGGTTTCGGACAGGGGGATGGCTACACCTTC
>.|TRBJ1-4|TRBV4-2|TRBD1
CASSQTAQTGSNEKLFF
TGTGCCAGCAGCCAGACCGCCCAGACAGGGTCTAATGAAAAACTGTTTTTT
>.|TRBJ2-7|TRBV10-2|.
CASSDSSGYEQYF
TGCGCCAGCAGTGATAGTAGCGGCTACGAGCAGTACTTC
>.|TRBJ2-7|TRBV7-2|.
CASSFDRSYEQYF
TGTGCCAGCAGCTTCGACAGATCCTACGAGCAGTACTTC
>.|TRBJ1-1|TRBV15|.
CATSRAGVIGSEAFF
TGTGCCACCAGCAGAGCGGGGGTTATTGGATCTGAAGCTTTCTTT
>.|TRBJ2-7|TRBV19|.
CASSPGARSREYEQYF
TGTGCCAGCTCACCCGGGGCGAGGTCTCGGGAGTACGAGCAGTACTTC
>.|TRBJ2-2|TRBV4-2|.
CASSQDLAGAGTGELFF
TGTGCCAGCAGCCAAGATTTGGCGGGGGCCGGGACCGGGGAGCTGTTTTTT
>once|TRBJ1-2|TRBV6-5|TRBD1
CASSTGGGYGYTF
TGTGCCAGCAGTACAGGGGGCGGATATGGCTACACCTTC
>.|TRBJ2-3|TRBV5-8|TRBD1
CASSLEGTVTDTQYF
TGTGCCAGCAGCTTGGAGGGGACAGTCACAGATACGCAGTATTTT
>once|TRBJ2-1|TRBV9|TRBD2
CASSVTGGAEYNEQFF
TGTGCCAGCAGCGTAACCGGGGGGGCGGAGTACAATGAGCAGTTCTTC
>.|TRBJ2-3|TRBV9|TRBD2
CASSPQPASPSGGAATQYF
TGTGCCAGCAGCCCCCAGCCCGCCTCGCCTAGCGGGGGGGCCGCTACGCAGTATTTT
>.|TRBJ2-3|TRBV13|TRBD2
CASSSRRGGGADTQYF
TGTGCCAGCAGCTCCAGACGGGGCGGGGGGGCGGATACGCAGTATTTT
>.|TRBJ1-2|TRBV6-5|.
CASMRTDYGYTF
TGTGCCAGCATGCGTACAGACTATGGCTACACCTTC
>.|TRBJ1-1|TRBV7-9|.
CASSGGEAFF
TGTGCCAGCAGCGGGGGGGAGGCTTTCTTT
>.|TRBJ2-2|TRBV28|.
CASSPPLGGLTGELFF
TGTGCCAGCAGCCCTCCTTTGGGGGGGCTTACCGGGGAGCTGTTTTTT